Listed below are T cell receptor beta chains from one sample, sequenced in a study of T-cell memory formation after mild COVID-19. TCRdb reprocessed the 5' RACE reads with MiXCR, giving one entry per CDR3 protein. The repertoire consists of about 190,000 distinct CDR3 sequences, with roughly a tenth occurring once and the leading ten covering less than 4%. Material: PBMCs or a T cell subset sorted from them (not recorded which). The receptor set was obtained from a man younger than 30 who had mild COVID-19 (a few samples of this study predate the infection). Cell type and time point are not known. The CDR3 runs from the conserved cysteine through the conserved F or W. The order of the fields is CDR3 protein, CDR3 DNA, clone size, D gene, J gene, V gene, CDR3 length. The D gene is left open where the match is weak. The size of a clone is reported for some rows only, either as once, few or many, or as a class for expanded clones.

CDR3 protein: CASSRPRDYGYTF
CDR3 DNA: TGTGCCAGCAGTCGACCGCGCGACTATGGCTACACCTTC
clone size: few
D gene: -
J gene: TRBJ1-2
V gene: TRBV6-5
CDR3 length: 13

CDR3 protein: CASSQGTYYNEQFF
CDR3 DNA: TGCGCCAGCAGCCAAGGGACCTACTACAATGAGCAGTTCTTC
clone size: -
D gene: -
J gene: TRBJ2-1
V gene: TRBV4-3
CDR3 length: 14

CDR3 protein: CASSPLGQASSGANVLTF
CDR3 DNA: TGTGCCAGCAGTCCTCTCGGACAGGCTTCCTCTGGGGCCAACGTCCTGACTTTC
clone size: -
D gene: TRBD1
J gene: TRBJ2-6
V gene: TRBV6-6
CDR3 length: 18

CDR3 protein: CASSRGRGDGDTQYF
CDR3 DNA: TGTGCCAGCAGTCGCGGACGGGGGGATGGAGATACGCAGTATTTT
clone size: few
D gene: TRBD2
J gene: TRBJ2-3
V gene: TRBV7-2
CDR3 length: 15

CDR3 protein: CASSQESISTYEQYF
CDR3 DNA: TGCGCCAGCAGCCAAGAGAGTATCAGTACCTACGAGCAGTACTTC
clone size: many
D gene: -
J gene: TRBJ2-7
V gene: TRBV4-3
CDR3 length: 15

CDR3 protein: CSVSDRTFSYEQYF
CDR3 DNA: TGCAGCGTTTCCGACAGGACCTTCTCCTACGAGCAGTACTTC
clone size: few
D gene: -
J gene: TRBJ2-7
V gene: TRBV29-1
CDR3 length: 14

CDR3 protein: CASSRPGLSTDTQYF
CDR3 DNA: TGTGCCAGCAGCCGACCGGGCCTTAGCACAGATACGCAGTATTTT
clone size: few
D gene: -
J gene: TRBJ2-3
V gene: TRBV14
CDR3 length: 15

CDR3 protein: CASSYGDRRLADQPQHF
CDR3 DNA: TGTGCCAGCAGTTACGGGGACAGGAGGCTAGCCGATCAGCCCCAGCATTTT
clone size: -
D gene: TRBD1
J gene: TRBJ1-5
V gene: TRBV6-5
CDR3 length: 17

CDR3 protein: CASSTTGAGTEAFF
CDR3 DNA: TGTGCCAGTAGTACAACAGGGGCTGGGACTGAAGCTTTCTTT
clone size: -
D gene: TRBD1
J gene: TRBJ1-1
V gene: TRBV19
CDR3 length: 14

CDR3 protein: CASSYTPGSSYNSPLHF
CDR3 DNA: TGTGCCAGCAGTTATACACCCGGGAGCTCCTATAATTCACCCCTCCACTTT
clone size: few
D gene: -
J gene: TRBJ1-6
V gene: TRBV7-9
CDR3 length: 17

CDR3 protein: CASSSLGRAYEQYF
CDR3 DNA: TGTGCCAGCAGCTCCCTGGGCCGAGCCTACGAGCAGTACTTC
clone size: few
D gene: -
J gene: TRBJ2-7
V gene: TRBV11-2
CDR3 length: 14

CDR3 protein: CASSPLSQGGEQYF
CDR3 DNA: TGCGCCAGCAGCCCACTTAGTCAGGGAGGCGAGCAGTACTTC
clone size: many
D gene: -
J gene: TRBJ2-7
V gene: TRBV5-1
CDR3 length: 14

CDR3 protein: CASSRTSGGSNEQFF
CDR3 DNA: TGTGCCAGCAGCCGCACTAGCGGGGGTAGCAATGAGCAGTTCTTC
clone size: few
D gene: TRBD2
J gene: TRBJ2-1
V gene: TRBV7-3
CDR3 length: 15

CDR3 protein: CATSDSGHWDGELFF
CDR3 DNA: TGTGCCACCAGTGATTCCGGACATTGGGACGGGGAGCTGTTTTTT
clone size: many
D gene: -
J gene: TRBJ2-2
V gene: TRBV24-1
CDR3 length: 15

CDR3 protein: CASSLQAAVGNEQFF
CDR3 DNA: TGTGCCAGCAGCTTACAGGCCGCAGTCGGTAATGAGCAGTTCTTC
clone size: few
D gene: -
J gene: TRBJ2-1
V gene: TRBV7-2
CDR3 length: 15

CDR3 protein: CASRDPGTGHQPQHF
CDR3 DNA: TGTGCCAGCAGGGACCCCGGGACAGGGCATCAGCCCCAGCATTTT
clone size: -
D gene: TRBD1
J gene: TRBJ1-5
V gene: TRBV6-2/TRBV6-3
CDR3 length: 15

CDR3 protein: CASSVSGGAETQYF
CDR3 DNA: TGTGCCAGCAGCGTTAGCGGGGGGGCCGAGACCCAGTACTTC
clone size: few
D gene: TRBD2
J gene: TRBJ2-5
V gene: TRBV7-2
CDR3 length: 14

CDR3 protein: CASSPLRASCEQYF
CDR3 DNA: TGTGCCAGCAGCCCCCTGAGGGCCTCCTGCGAGCAGTACTTC
clone size: -
D gene: -
J gene: TRBJ2-7
V gene: TRBV7-2
CDR3 length: 14

CDR3 protein: CAISGQGAWDTQYF
CDR3 DNA: TGTGCCATCAGTGGACAGGGGGCATGGGATACGCAGTATTTT
clone size: few
D gene: TRBD1
J gene: TRBJ2-3
V gene: TRBV10-3
CDR3 length: 14

CDR3 protein: CASRLEMSGNTIYF
CDR3 DNA: TGTGCCAGCAGGCTCGAGATGTCTGGAAACACCATATATTTT
clone size: -
D gene: -
J gene: TRBJ1-3
V gene: TRBV7-9
CDR3 length: 14

CDR3 protein: CASSAPGTGEETQYF
CDR3 DNA: TGTGCCAGCAGTGCCCCCGGGACAGGGGAAGAGACCCAGTACTTC
clone size: -
D gene: TRBD1
J gene: TRBJ2-5
V gene: TRBV28
CDR3 length: 15

CDR3 protein: CSARDREGATNEKLFF
CDR3 DNA: TGCAGTGCTAGAGACAGGGAAGGTGCAACTAATGAAAAACTGTTTTTT
clone size: -
D gene: -
J gene: TRBJ1-4
V gene: TRBV20-1
CDR3 length: 16

CDR3 protein: CASSLLAGGVETQYF
CDR3 DNA: TGTGCCAGCAGCTTACTAGCGGGGGGCGTGGAGACCCAGTACTTC
clone size: few
D gene: TRBD2
J gene: TRBJ2-5
V gene: TRBV7-2
CDR3 length: 15

CDR3 protein: CASNEDPGTGRGYTF
CDR3 DNA: TGTGCCAGCAATGAGGACCCCGGGACAGGTAGAGGCTACACCTTC
clone size: few
D gene: TRBD1
J gene: TRBJ1-2
V gene: TRBV12-3/TRBV12-4
CDR3 length: 15

CDR3 protein: CASSLPQPVGYTF
CDR3 DNA: TGTGCCAGCAGCCTTCCGCAACCGGTGGGCTACACCTTC
clone size: -
D gene: -
J gene: TRBJ1-2
V gene: TRBV7-2
CDR3 length: 13

CDR3 protein: CASSLERQGETQYF
CDR3 DNA: TGTGCCAGCAGCTTAGAGAGACAGGGAGAGACCCAGTACTTC
clone size: -
D gene: TRBD1
J gene: TRBJ2-5
V gene: TRBV7-2
CDR3 length: 14

CDR3 protein: CASSLVRGVTGELFF
CDR3 DNA: TGTGCCAGCAGCTTAGTGAGGGGCGTCACCGGGGAGCTGTTTTTT
clone size: many
D gene: -
J gene: TRBJ2-2
V gene: TRBV7-6
CDR3 length: 15

CDR3 protein: CASSVGADYNEQFF
CDR3 DNA: TGTGCCAGCAGCGTAGGGGCAGACTACAATGAGCAGTTCTTC
clone size: few
D gene: -
J gene: TRBJ2-1
V gene: TRBV9
CDR3 length: 14

CDR3 protein: CASSQGLARNTGELFF
CDR3 DNA: TGTGCCAGCAGCCAGGGACTAGCGCGGAACACCGGGGAGCTGTTTTTT
clone size: few
D gene: TRBD2
J gene: TRBJ2-2
V gene: TRBV7-3
CDR3 length: 16

CDR3 protein: CASIQGLERNTQYF
CDR3 DNA: TGTGCCAGCATCCAAGGACTAGAGAGAAATACGCAGTATTTT
clone size: many
D gene: TRBD2
J gene: TRBJ2-3
V gene: TRBV6-6
CDR3 length: 14

CDR3 protein: CASSPGGPYEQYF
CDR3 DNA: TGTGCCAGCAGCCCGGGGGGGCCCTACGAGCAGTACTTC
clone size: many
D gene: TRBD2
J gene: TRBJ2-7
V gene: TRBV5-6
CDR3 length: 13

CDR3 protein: CASSLPGHPAGETQYF
CDR3 DNA: TGTGCCAGCAGCCTCCCGGGACACCCCGCAGGAGAGACCCAGTACTTC
clone size: few
D gene: -
J gene: TRBJ2-5
V gene: TRBV3-1
CDR3 length: 16

CDR3 protein: CASSFLGHAGELFF
CDR3 DNA: TGTGCCAGCAGCTTCCTCGGGCACGCCGGGGAGCTGTTTTTT
clone size: few
D gene: -
J gene: TRBJ2-2
V gene: TRBV7-2
CDR3 length: 14

CDR3 protein: CASSPRGPSGNTIYF
CDR3 DNA: TGTGCCAGCAGCCCCCGTGGCCCTTCTGGAAACACCATATATTTT
clone size: -
D gene: -
J gene: TRBJ1-3
V gene: TRBV5-5
CDR3 length: 15

CDR3 protein: CASSQARGATEAFF
CDR3 DNA: TGTGCCAGCAGCCAAGCCAGGGGAGCGACTGAAGCTTTCTTT
clone size: few
D gene: -
J gene: TRBJ1-1
V gene: TRBV3-1
CDR3 length: 14

CDR3 protein: CASSFPNSPLHF
CDR3 DNA: TGTGCCAGCAGCTTCCCCAACTCACCCCTCCACTTT
clone size: many
D gene: -
J gene: TRBJ1-6
V gene: TRBV7-3
CDR3 length: 12

CDR3 protein: CASSRTNVLTF
CDR3 DNA: TGTGCCAGCAGCCGAACTAACGTCCTGACTTTC
clone size: -
D gene: -
J gene: TRBJ2-6
V gene: TRBV7-8
CDR3 length: 11

CDR3 protein: CASSLGLWGADTQYF
CDR3 DNA: TGCGCCAGCAGCTTGGGACTCTGGGGCGCAGATACGCAGTATTTT
clone size: few
D gene: -
J gene: TRBJ2-3
V gene: TRBV5-1
CDR3 length: 15

CDR3 protein: CSARPKAGPETGELFF
CDR3 DNA: TGCAGTGCTAGACCAAAAGCGGGGCCAGAGACCGGGGAGCTGTTTTTT
clone size: -
D gene: TRBD2
J gene: TRBJ2-2
V gene: TRBV20-1
CDR3 length: 16

CDR3 protein: CASSPYRGEAFF
CDR3 DNA: TGTGCCAGCAGCCCCTACCGCGGGGAAGCTTTCTTT
clone size: -
D gene: -
J gene: TRBJ1-1
V gene: TRBV7-2
CDR3 length: 12

CDR3 protein: CASSLLPSQNTGELFF
CDR3 DNA: TGTGCCAGCAGCTTACTCCCTAGCCAGAACACCGGGGAGCTGTTTTTT
clone size: few
D gene: -
J gene: TRBJ2-2
V gene: TRBV7-3
CDR3 length: 16

CDR3 protein: CASSPSGRTGLGDGHEQYF
CDR3 DNA: TGTGCCAGCAGCCCAAGCGGTCGGACAGGGCTTGGGGATGGTCACGAGCAGTACTTC
clone size: few
D gene: TRBD1
J gene: TRBJ2-7
V gene: TRBV9
CDR3 length: 19

CDR3 protein: CASSPFGQGAIQPQHF
CDR3 DNA: TGTGCCAGCAGCCCCTTTGGACAGGGGGCGATTCAGCCCCAGCATTTT
clone size: many
D gene: TRBD1
J gene: TRBJ1-5
V gene: TRBV7-8
CDR3 length: 16

CDR3 protein: CASSLEWRYGYTF
CDR3 DNA: TGTGCCAGCAGCTTAGAGTGGCGGTATGGCTACACCTTC
clone size: few
D gene: -
J gene: TRBJ1-2
V gene: TRBV7-9
CDR3 length: 13

CDR3 protein: CASSQAPGGSGNTIYF
CDR3 DNA: TGCGCCAGCAGCCAAGCTCCAGGGGGGTCTGGAAACACCATATATTTT
clone size: few
D gene: TRBD1
J gene: TRBJ1-3
V gene: TRBV4-1
CDR3 length: 16

CDR3 protein: CATSLPGTGRSTGELFF
CDR3 DNA: TGTGCCACCAGCCTCCCTGGGACAGGGCGCTCCACCGGGGAGCTGTTTTTT
clone size: few
D gene: TRBD1
J gene: TRBJ2-2
V gene: TRBV15
CDR3 length: 17

CDR3 protein: CASSPQELYEQYF
CDR3 DNA: TGTGCCAGCTCACCACAGGAGCTCTACGAGCAGTACTTC
clone size: few
D gene: -
J gene: TRBJ2-7
V gene: TRBV18
CDR3 length: 13

CDR3 protein: CASHRGKNTEAFF
CDR3 DNA: TGTGCCAGTCACAGGGGAAAGAACACTGAAGCTTTCTTT
clone size: many
D gene: TRBD1
J gene: TRBJ1-1
V gene: TRBV6-5
CDR3 length: 13

CDR3 protein: CASKEGTRNTIYF
CDR3 DNA: TGTGCCAGCAAAGAGGGGACTCGAAACACCATATATTTT
clone size: -
D gene: -
J gene: TRBJ1-3
V gene: TRBV12-3/TRBV12-4
CDR3 length: 13

CDR3 protein: CATSKLGELFF
CDR3 DNA: TGTGCCACCAGCAAATTAGGGGAGCTGTTTTTT
clone size: many
D gene: -
J gene: TRBJ2-2
V gene: TRBV15
CDR3 length: 11

CDR3 protein: CASIGTGNTEAFF
CDR3 DNA: TGTGCCAGCATCGGGACAGGGAACACTGAAGCTTTCTTT
clone size: -
D gene: TRBD1
J gene: TRBJ1-1
V gene: TRBV12-3/TRBV12-4
CDR3 length: 13

CDR3 protein: CASSKHGTSGSSDTQYF
CDR3 DNA: TGTGCCAGCAGCAAGCACGGGACTAGCGGAAGTTCAGATACGCAGTATTTT
clone size: few
D gene: TRBD2
J gene: TRBJ2-3
V gene: TRBV7-9
CDR3 length: 17

CDR3 protein: CASSLSGTAKNIQYF
CDR3 DNA: TGTGCCAGCAGCTTATCCGGGACAGCCAAAAACATTCAGTACTTC
clone size: -
D gene: -
J gene: TRBJ2-4
V gene: TRBV7-2
CDR3 length: 15

CDR3 protein: CASSLEWSSEQFF
CDR3 DNA: TGTGCCAGCAGCTTAGAATGGTCTAGTGAGCAGTTCTTC
clone size: few
D gene: -
J gene: TRBJ2-1
V gene: TRBV7-6
CDR3 length: 13